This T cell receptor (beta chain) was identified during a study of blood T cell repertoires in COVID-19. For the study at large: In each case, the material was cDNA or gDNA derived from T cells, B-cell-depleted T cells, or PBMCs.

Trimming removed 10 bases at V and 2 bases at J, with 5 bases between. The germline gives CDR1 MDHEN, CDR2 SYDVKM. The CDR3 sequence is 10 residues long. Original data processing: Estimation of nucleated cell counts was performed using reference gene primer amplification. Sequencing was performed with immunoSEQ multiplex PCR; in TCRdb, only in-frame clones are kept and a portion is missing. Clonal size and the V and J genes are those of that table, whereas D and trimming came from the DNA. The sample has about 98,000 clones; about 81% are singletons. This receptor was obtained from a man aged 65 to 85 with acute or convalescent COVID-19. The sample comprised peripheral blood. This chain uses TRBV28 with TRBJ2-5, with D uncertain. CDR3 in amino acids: CATQQETQYF. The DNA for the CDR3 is TGTGCCACCCAACAAGAGACCCAGTACTTC.